These T cell receptor beta chains were read from a single sample in a study of OX40 agonist ivuxolimab in advanced cancers. Profiling relied on immunoSEQ multiplex PCR, and the TCRdb table lists in-frame clones only, not all of them. The sample lists just under 85,000 clones, 75% to 90% occurring once. The source material was CD4+ or CD8+ T cells sorted from blood, sampled in a trial of the OX40 agonist ivuxolimab. The receptors here all came from an adult with an advanced solid tumor such as melanoma, head and neck, liver or kidney cancer. The CDR3 runs from the conserved cysteine through the conserved F or W. A D gene is named only where the DNA matches it firmly. Clone size is given for some rows only: seen once, a few or many times, or a class if the clone is expanded.

cdr3_aa,cdr3_nt,clone_size,d_call,v_call,j_call
CAWSVQVGPNNYNSPLHF,TGTGCCTGGAGTGTACAGGTAGGGCCGAACAACTATAATTCACCCCTCCACTTT,.,.,TRBV30,TRBJ1-6
CASSQDRYGTSTDTQYF,TGTGCCAGCAGCCAAGACAGATACGGAACTAGCACAGATACGCAGTATTTT,.,.,TRBV4-2,TRBJ2-3
CASISSGNTIYF,TGTGCCAGCATTTCCTCTGGAAACACCATATATTTT,.,.,TRBV7-2,TRBJ1-3
CASSQDRDREAFF,TGTGCCAGCAGCCAAGACCGGGACAGGGAAGCTTTCTTT,few,TRBD1,TRBV14,TRBJ1-1
CASSLGVWTSGGHQETQYF,TGTGCCAGCAGCTTGGGGGTGTGGACTAGCGGGGGGCACCAAGAGACCCAGTACTTC,.,TRBD2,TRBV5-6,TRBJ2-5
CASSPLGMAGIEAFF,TGTGCCAGTAGTCCCCTGGGGATGGCGGGCATTGAAGCTTTCTTT,.,.,TRBV19,TRBJ1-1
CASSFDNSPLHF,TGTGCCAGCAGCTTCGATAATTCACCCCTCCACTTT,once,.,TRBV5-4,TRBJ1-6
CASRQPDGLGPLIGELFF,TGCGCCAGCCGTCAACCTGATGGACTGGGACCTCTGATCGGGGAGCTGTTTTTT,.,.,TRBV4-1,TRBJ2-2
CAWENQPSYNEQFF,TGTGCCTGGGAGAATCAACCCTCCTACAATGAGCAGTTCTTC,.,.,TRBV30,TRBJ2-1
CASSQESGRQETQYF,TGCGCCAGCAGCCAAGAATCAGGGAGGCAAGAGACCCAGTACTTC,.,.,TRBV4-3,TRBJ2-5
CASSLDPQGTYEQYF,TGTGCCAGCAGCTTAGACCCACAGGGTACCTACGAGCAGTACTTC,.,.,TRBV7-8,TRBJ2-7
CASSLAGKNTIYF,TGTGCCAGCAGCTTGGCAGGGAAAAACACCATATATTTT,.,.,TRBV7-2,TRBJ1-3
CASSYSGRGRTEQYF,TGTGCCAGCAGTTACTCGGGCAGGGGGCGCACTGAGCAGTACTTC,.,TRBD1,TRBV6-5,TRBJ2-7
CAISESDTGGSAFF,TGTGCCATCAGTGAGTCGGACACCGGGGGGTCAGCTTTCTTT,.,.,TRBV10-3,TRBJ1-1
CASSDSGRGYGYTF,TGTGCCAGCAGTGATTCAGGCAGGGGCTATGGCTACACCTTC,.,.,TRBV6-1,TRBJ1-2
CASSSSGEETQYF,TGTGCCAGCAGTAGTAGCGGGGAAGAGACCCAGTACTTC,.,TRBD2,TRBV9,TRBJ2-5
CASGFSGLGYTF,TGTGCTAGTGGCTTTTCAGGGCTGGGCTACACCTTC,.,.,TRBV12-5,TRBJ1-2
CASSLTGTPGYGYTF,TGTGCCAGCAGCTTAACAGGAACGCCTGGCTATGGCTACACCTTC,.,.,TRBV11-2,TRBJ1-2
CASSDGRDIDEQYF,TGTGCCAGCAGTGATGGCAGGGACATCGACGAGCAGTACTTC,.,.,TRBV6-1,TRBJ2-7
CASSYTGPNSPLHF,TGTGCCAGCAGTTACACAGGTCCTAATTCACCCCTCCACTTT,.,.,TRBV6-5,TRBJ1-6
CASSHDRGTHGYTF,TGTGCCAGCAGCCACGACAGGGGGACCCATGGCTACACCTTC,.,TRBD1,TRBV27,TRBJ1-2
CASSRPGLAASSTGELFF,TGTGCCAGCTCACGGCCGGGACTAGCGGCCTCGAGCACCGGGGAGCTGTTTTTT,once,TRBD2,TRBV18,TRBJ2-2
CAISELIGTPGGEQYF,TGTGCCATCAGTGAGCTCATTGGAACGCCAGGAGGCGAGCAGTACTTC,.,.,TRBV10-3,TRBJ2-7
CASSLAPSGGAADTQYF,TGTGCCAGCAGCTTGGCCCCTAGCGGGGGGGCGGCAGATACGCAGTATTTT,.,TRBD2,TRBV7-2,TRBJ2-3
CAISAGQGQETQYF,TGTGCCATCAGTGCCGGACAGGGACAAGAGACCCAGTACTTC,.,TRBD1,TRBV10-3,TRBJ2-5
CASSQGQGGNIQYF,TGTGCCAGCAGCCAGGGACAGGGGGGGAACATTCAGTACTTC,.,TRBD1,TRBV28,TRBJ2-4
CSARETEKLFF,TGCAGTGCTAGAGAAACGGAAAAACTGTTTTTT,.,.,TRBV20-1,TRBJ1-4
CASSLNDARRETQYF,TGTGCCAGCAGCTTAAATGATGCGCGAAGGGAGACCCAGTACTTC,.,.,TRBV7-2,TRBJ2-5
CASSLGFRDEQFF,TGTGCCAGCAGCTTAGGTTTCAGGGATGAGCAGTTCTTC,.,.,TRBV7-9,TRBJ2-1
CASRGVDADSRNQPQHF,TGTGCCAGTAGAGGGGTGGACGCTGACAGTAGGAATCAGCCCCAGCATTTT,.,.,TRBV19,TRBJ1-5
CASSPQPGYQETQYF,TGTGCCAGCAGCCCCCAGCCGGGTTACCAAGAGACCCAGTACTTC,.,.,TRBV11-2,TRBJ2-5
CASSDPNRGGNSPLHF,TGTGCCAGCTCGGATCCGAACAGGGGCGGTAATTCACCCCTCCACTTT,.,TRBD1,TRBV18,TRBJ1-6
CSVPGGNTGELFF,TGCAGCGTTCCGGGGGGTAACACCGGGGAGCTGTTTTTT,.,TRBD2,TRBV29-1,TRBJ2-2
CASSHRGGETQYF,TGTGCCAGCAGTCACAGGGGAGGGGAGACCCAGTACTTC,few,.,TRBV27,TRBJ2-5
CASSLVADPNTQYF,TGCGCCAGCAGCTTGGTGGCAGATCCAAATACGCAGTATTTT,.,.,TRBV5-1,TRBJ2-3
CASQRTADQPQHF,TGTGCCAGCCAAAGGACAGCTGATCAGCCCCAGCATTTT,.,.,TRBV18,TRBJ1-5